The rows below give T cell receptor beta chains drawn from one sample of a study of regulatory T cells in long-lasting Graves disease. From the multiplex PCR reads, TCRdb called clonotypes with MiXCR, one entry per CDR3 protein. The table shows 300,000 to 400,000 distinct CDR3 sequences, with roughly 16% occurring only once. The sequences come from peripheral blood mononuclear cells (PBMCs), collected at new diagnosis, from a patient treated with antithyroid drugs. Source of these receptors: a female donor with Graves disease. CDR3s include the opening cysteine and the closing phenylalanine or tryptophan. The D gene is left open where the match is weak. Size tells how often a clone was seen (once, few, many) or the class of an expanded clone, and some rows leave it out.

clone_size: many
d_call: .
v_call: TRBV16
j_call: TRBJ1-4
cdr3_nt: TGTGCCAGCAGCCAATCCAGGGGTAATGAAAAACTGTTTTTT
cdr3_aa: CASSQSRGNEKLFF

clone_size: few
d_call: .
v_call: TRBV27
j_call: TRBJ2-7
cdr3_nt: TGTGCCAGCAGTTTCCGTCAAAGATACGAGCAGTACTTC
cdr3_aa: CASSFRQRYEQYF

clone_size: many
d_call: .
v_call: TRBV20-1
j_call: TRBJ1-5
cdr3_nt: TGCAGTGCTAGCGGGGGTCTTAGCAATCAGCCCCAGCATTTT
cdr3_aa: CSASGGLSNQPQHF

clone_size: .
d_call: .
v_call: TRBV12-3/TRBV12-4
j_call: TRBJ2-7
cdr3_nt: TGTGCCAGCAGCCCGATTGGACAGACTTTCTCCTACGAGCAGTACTTC
cdr3_aa: CASSPIGQTFSYEQYF

clone_size: .
d_call: TRBD1
v_call: TRBV5-6
j_call: TRBJ1-3
cdr3_nt: TGTGCCAGCAGCTTCACAGGGGTCCAGGCTGGAAACACCATATATTTT
cdr3_aa: CASSFTGVQAGNTIYF

clone_size: many
d_call: .
v_call: TRBV5-6
j_call: TRBJ2-7
cdr3_nt: TGTGCCAGCAGCGGAACAGGGGCGGGAGAGCAGTACTTC
cdr3_aa: CASSGTGAGEQYF

clone_size: many
d_call: .
v_call: TRBV6-1
j_call: TRBJ1-3
cdr3_nt: TGTGCCAGCACCTGGTCCTCTGGAAACACCATATATTTT
cdr3_aa: CASTWSSGNTIYF

clone_size: many
d_call: TRBD2
v_call: TRBV9
j_call: TRBJ2-5
cdr3_nt: TGTGCCAGCAGCGTAGACGGGACTAGCGTTAAGTACTTC
cdr3_aa: CASSVDGTSVKYF

clone_size: .
d_call: TRBD2
v_call: TRBV11-2
j_call: TRBJ2-1
cdr3_nt: TGTGCCAGCAGCAGGACTAGCGGGGACAATGAGCAGTTCTTC
cdr3_aa: CASSRTSGDNEQFF

clone_size: many
d_call: TRBD2
v_call: TRBV7-3
j_call: TRBJ2-5
cdr3_nt: TGTGCCAGCAGCTTTGCCGGGACTAGCGGGGAGACCCAGTACTTC
cdr3_aa: CASSFAGTSGETQYF

clone_size: .
d_call: .
v_call: TRBV5-1
j_call: TRBJ2-1
cdr3_nt: TGCGCCAGCAGCTCACGGTCGAAGCAGTTCTTC
cdr3_aa: CASSSRSKQFF

clone_size: many
d_call: .
v_call: TRBV5-6
j_call: TRBJ1-1
cdr3_nt: TGTGCCAGCAGCTCGGCAGGACGGCCTTACTTT
cdr3_aa: CASSSAGRPYF

clone_size: many
d_call: .
v_call: TRBV7-2
j_call: TRBJ1-2
cdr3_nt: TGTGCCAGCAGCTTAGGCCAGGGAGAGAATGGCTACACCTTC
cdr3_aa: CASSLGQGENGYTF

clone_size: many
d_call: TRBD1
v_call: TRBV3-1
j_call: TRBJ2-2
cdr3_nt: TGTGCCAGCAGTCCCGGGACAGCTGTACCCGGGGAGCTGTTTTTT
cdr3_aa: CASSPGTAVPGELFF

clone_size: .
d_call: TRBD1
v_call: TRBV13
j_call: TRBJ1-1
cdr3_nt: TGTGCCAGCAGCCCTGGGACAGGGGATGTTTATCACACTGAAGCTTTCTTT
cdr3_aa: CASSPGTGDVYHTEAFF

clone_size: many
d_call: .
v_call: TRBV20-1
j_call: TRBJ1-2
cdr3_nt: TGCAGTGATAATGATGGCTACACCTTC
cdr3_aa: CSDNDGYTF

clone_size: few
d_call: TRBD2
v_call: TRBV7-9
j_call: TRBJ2-5
cdr3_nt: TGTGCCAGCAGCTTCCTAGCGGGAGGTGTGGAGACCCAGTACTTC
cdr3_aa: CASSFLAGGVETQYF

clone_size: few
d_call: .
v_call: TRBV7-2
j_call: TRBJ2-5
cdr3_nt: TGTGCCAGCGGCTTACAACTAGGGGTACAAGAGACCCAGTACTTC
cdr3_aa: CASGLQLGVQETQYF

clone_size: many
d_call: TRBD2
v_call: TRBV27
j_call: TRBJ2-3
cdr3_nt: TGTGCCAGCAGTTTGGGTACTAGCGGGATCCCTATTGGCACAGATACGCAGTATTTT
cdr3_aa: CASSLGTSGIPIGTDTQYF

clone_size: .
d_call: TRBD1
v_call: TRBV12-3/TRBV12-4
j_call: TRBJ2-3
cdr3_nt: TGTGCCAGCAGGAACGGGACAGGCTTTACAGATACGCAGTATTTT
cdr3_aa: CASRNGTGFTDTQYF

clone_size: .
d_call: TRBD1
v_call: TRBV29-1
j_call: TRBJ1-1
cdr3_nt: TGCAGCGTAAGACAGGGGGCCGCGAACACTGAAGCTTTCTTT
cdr3_aa: CSVRQGAANTEAFF

clone_size: many
d_call: .
v_call: TRBV12-5
j_call: TRBJ2-1
cdr3_nt: TGTGCTAGTGGTTCCCCTGTAACGGGAGATCAGAATGAGCAGTTCTTC
cdr3_aa: CASGSPVTGDQNEQFF

clone_size: .
d_call: .
v_call: TRBV4-3
j_call: TRBJ2-4
cdr3_nt: TGCGCCAGCAGCCAAGATCTGGGGCAGGGGAAAGGCATTCAGTACTTC
cdr3_aa: CASSQDLGQGKGIQYF

clone_size: many
d_call: .
v_call: TRBV2
j_call: TRBJ1-4
cdr3_nt: TGTGCCAGCAGCAGACGAGCAACTAATGAAAAACTGTTTTTT
cdr3_aa: CASSRRATNEKLFF

clone_size: many
d_call: TRBD2
v_call: TRBV7-9
j_call: TRBJ2-1
cdr3_nt: TGTGCCAGCAGCCCCACTAGCGGGAGGATTGAGCAGTTCTTC
cdr3_aa: CASSPTSGRIEQFF

clone_size: many
d_call: .
v_call: TRBV27
j_call: TRBJ1-1
cdr3_nt: TGTGCCAGCAGTTTACACCTGGGCGAAGCTTTCTTT
cdr3_aa: CASSLHLGEAFF

clone_size: many
d_call: .
v_call: TRBV11-3
j_call: TRBJ2-5
cdr3_nt: TGTGCCAGCAGCGCCGGGAGCGGCCAAGAGACCCAGTACTTC
cdr3_aa: CASSAGSGQETQYF

clone_size: many
d_call: TRBD1
v_call: TRBV7-7
j_call: TRBJ2-5
cdr3_nt: TGTGCCAGCAGCTCGACCCCCGGGACAGAGATCCAAGAGACCCAGTACTTC
cdr3_aa: CASSSTPGTEIQETQYF

clone_size: many
d_call: TRBD2
v_call: TRBV20-1
j_call: TRBJ2-6
cdr3_nt: TGCAGTGCCGCCGGGGGGTCTGGGGCCAACGTCCTGACTTTC
cdr3_aa: CSAAGGSGANVLTF

clone_size: many
d_call: .
v_call: TRBV12-3/TRBV12-4
j_call: TRBJ2-1
cdr3_nt: TGTGCCAGCCAATCTACTAGATCCTCCTACAATGAGCAGTTCTTC
cdr3_aa: CASQSTRSSYNEQFF

clone_size: many
d_call: TRBD1
v_call: TRBV5-1
j_call: TRBJ1-2
cdr3_nt: TGTGCCAGCAGCTTGTGGGGGACAGACTATGGCTACACCTTC
cdr3_aa: CASSLWGTDYGYTF

clone_size: .
d_call: .
v_call: TRBV12-3/TRBV12-4
j_call: TRBJ2-1
cdr3_nt: TGTGCCAGCAGTCCTCGGGAGTCCCACAATGAGCAGTTCTTC
cdr3_aa: CASSPRESHNEQFF

clone_size: .
d_call: TRBD1
v_call: TRBV6-2/TRBV6-3
j_call: TRBJ1-2
cdr3_nt: TGTGCCAGCAGTGAACCGGGACAGGTGAACTATGGCTACACCTTC
cdr3_aa: CASSEPGQVNYGYTF

clone_size: few
d_call: TRBD1
v_call: TRBV7-9
j_call: TRBJ1-4
cdr3_nt: TGTGCCAGCAGCTTAGCCGAGGGGGCGAATGAAAAACTGTTTTTT
cdr3_aa: CASSLAEGANEKLFF

clone_size: many
d_call: TRBD1
v_call: TRBV10-3
j_call: TRBJ2-7
cdr3_nt: TGTGCCATCAGTGAGCGGACAGGGGCCATCGACGAGCAGTACTTC
cdr3_aa: CAISERTGAIDEQYF

clone_size: many
d_call: TRBD1
v_call: TRBV12-3/TRBV12-4
j_call: TRBJ2-1
cdr3_nt: TGTGCCAGCAGTCCCCCGACAGGGGGCATCGATGAGCAGTTCTTC
cdr3_aa: CASSPPTGGIDEQFF

clone_size: .
d_call: TRBD2
v_call: TRBV29-1
j_call: TRBJ2-3
cdr3_nt: TGCAGCGTTGTGGGACTAGCGGGACCAGACTCCCCCACAGATACGCAGTATTTT
cdr3_aa: CSVVGLAGPDSPTDTQYF

clone_size: .
d_call: .
v_call: TRBV29-1
j_call: TRBJ2-4
cdr3_nt: TGCAGCGTTGACGAACGGAACATTCAGTACTTC
cdr3_aa: CSVDERNIQYF